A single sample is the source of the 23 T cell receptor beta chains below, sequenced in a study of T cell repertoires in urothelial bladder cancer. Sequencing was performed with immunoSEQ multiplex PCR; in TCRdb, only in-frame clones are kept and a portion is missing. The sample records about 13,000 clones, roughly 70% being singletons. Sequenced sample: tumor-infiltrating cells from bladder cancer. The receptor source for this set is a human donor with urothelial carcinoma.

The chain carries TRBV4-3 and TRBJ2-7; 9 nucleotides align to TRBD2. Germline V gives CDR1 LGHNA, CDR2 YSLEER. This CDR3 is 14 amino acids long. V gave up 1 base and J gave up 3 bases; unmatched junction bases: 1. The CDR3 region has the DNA TGCGCCAGCAGCCAAGCGCGGGGGGGCTACGAGCAGTACTTC. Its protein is CASSQARGGYEQYF.

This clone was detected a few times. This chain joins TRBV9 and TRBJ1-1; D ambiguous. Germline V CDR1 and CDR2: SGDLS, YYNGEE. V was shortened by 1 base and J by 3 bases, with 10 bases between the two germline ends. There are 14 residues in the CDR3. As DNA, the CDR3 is TGTGCCAGCAGCGTAACGAATAGGGACACTGAAGCTTTCTTT. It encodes CASSVTNRDTEAFF.

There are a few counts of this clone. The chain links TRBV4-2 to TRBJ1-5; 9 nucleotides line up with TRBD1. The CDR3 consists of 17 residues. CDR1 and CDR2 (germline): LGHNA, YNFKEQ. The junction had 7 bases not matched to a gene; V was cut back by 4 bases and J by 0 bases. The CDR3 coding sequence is TGTGCCAGCAGCCCGGGACAGGGTTTCTATAGCAATCAGCCCCAGCATTTT. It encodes CASSPGQGFYSNQPQHF.

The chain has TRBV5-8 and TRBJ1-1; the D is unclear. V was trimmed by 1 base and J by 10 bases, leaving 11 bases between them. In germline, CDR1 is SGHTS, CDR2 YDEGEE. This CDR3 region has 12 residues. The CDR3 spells CASSLRLPGAFF. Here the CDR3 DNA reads TGTGCCAGCAGCTTGCGGCTTCCGGGAGCTTTCTTT.

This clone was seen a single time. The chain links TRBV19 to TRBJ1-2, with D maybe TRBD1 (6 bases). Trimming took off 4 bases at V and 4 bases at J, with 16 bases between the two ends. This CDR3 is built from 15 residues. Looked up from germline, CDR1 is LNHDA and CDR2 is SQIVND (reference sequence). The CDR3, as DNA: TGTGCCAGTAGTAGGGGGGCAGGGACTGGCTATGGCTACACCTTC. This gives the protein CASSRGAGTGYGYTF.

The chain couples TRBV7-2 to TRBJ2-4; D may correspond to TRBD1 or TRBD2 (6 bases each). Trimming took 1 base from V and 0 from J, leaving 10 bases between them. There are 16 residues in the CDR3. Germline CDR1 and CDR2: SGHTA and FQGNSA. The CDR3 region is CASSLGGARAKNIQYF. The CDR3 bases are TGTGCCAGCAGCTTAGGGGGGGCAAGAGCCAAAAACATTCAGTACTTC. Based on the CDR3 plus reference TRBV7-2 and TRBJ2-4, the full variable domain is GAGVSQSPSNKVTEKGKDVELRCDPISGHTALYWYRQSLGQGLEFLIYFQGNSAPDKSGLPSDRFSAERTGGSVSTLTIQRTQQEDSAVYLCASSLGGARAKNIQYFGAGTRLSVL.

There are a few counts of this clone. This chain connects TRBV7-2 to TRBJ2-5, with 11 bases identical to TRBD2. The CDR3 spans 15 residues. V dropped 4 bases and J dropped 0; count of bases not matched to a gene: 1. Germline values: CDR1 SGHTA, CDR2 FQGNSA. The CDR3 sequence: CASSWTSGYQETQYF. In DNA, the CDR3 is TGTGCCAGCAGCTGGACTAGCGGGTACCAAGAGACCCAGTACTTC.

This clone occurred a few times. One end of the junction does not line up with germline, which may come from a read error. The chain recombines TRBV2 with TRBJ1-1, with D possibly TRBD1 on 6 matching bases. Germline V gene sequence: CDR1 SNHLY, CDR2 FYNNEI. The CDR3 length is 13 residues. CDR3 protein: CASIEGGFRGAFF. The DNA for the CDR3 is TGTGCCAGCATTGAAGGGGGTTTTCGAGGAGCTTTCTTT.

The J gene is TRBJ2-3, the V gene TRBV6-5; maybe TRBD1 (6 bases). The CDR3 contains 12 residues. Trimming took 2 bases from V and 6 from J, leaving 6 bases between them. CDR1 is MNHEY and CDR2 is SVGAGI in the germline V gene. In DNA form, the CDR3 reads TGTGCCAGCAGTTACGACAGGGATACGCAGTATTTT. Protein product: CASSYDRDTQYF.

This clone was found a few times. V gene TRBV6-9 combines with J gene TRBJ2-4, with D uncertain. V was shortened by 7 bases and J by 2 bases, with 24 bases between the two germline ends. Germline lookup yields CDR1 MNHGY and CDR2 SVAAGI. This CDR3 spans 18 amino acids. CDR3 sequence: CASTRPPPGVKTKNIQYF. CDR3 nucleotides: TGTGCCAGCACCAGGCCTCCCCCAGGCGTCAAGACCAAAAACATTCAGTACTTC.

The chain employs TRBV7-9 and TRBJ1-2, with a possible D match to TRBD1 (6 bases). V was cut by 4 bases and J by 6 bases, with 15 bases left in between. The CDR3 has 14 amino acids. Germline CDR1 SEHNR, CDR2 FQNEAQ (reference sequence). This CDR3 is CASSSSWGADGYTF. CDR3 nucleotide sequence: TGTGCCAGCAGCTCATCTTGGGGGGCTGATGGCTACACCTTC.

CDR3 coding DNA: TGTGCCAGCAACCCCGGGACAGGGAGAGGCTACACCTTC. Amino acids: CASNPGTGRGYTF. This chain links TRBV7-9 with TRBJ1-2, with 9 bases identical to TRBD1. This CDR3 is 13 amino acids long. Trimming removed 7 bases from V and 8 bases from J; junction bases left unmatched: 8. Germline V gives CDR1 SEHNR, CDR2 FQNEAQ (reference sequence).

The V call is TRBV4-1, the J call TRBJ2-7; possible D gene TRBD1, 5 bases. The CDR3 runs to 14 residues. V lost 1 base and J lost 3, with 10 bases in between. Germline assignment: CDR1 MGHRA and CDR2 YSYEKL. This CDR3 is CASSQGTLNYEQYF. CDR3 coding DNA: TGCGCCAGCAGCCAAGGGACACTAAACTACGAGCAGTACTTC.

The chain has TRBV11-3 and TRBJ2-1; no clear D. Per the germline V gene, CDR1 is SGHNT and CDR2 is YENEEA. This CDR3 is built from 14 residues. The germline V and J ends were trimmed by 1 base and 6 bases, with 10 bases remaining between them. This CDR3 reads CASSLGSLGNEQFF. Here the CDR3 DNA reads TGTGCCAGCAGCTTAGGTAGCCTCGGCAATGAGCAGTTCTTC.

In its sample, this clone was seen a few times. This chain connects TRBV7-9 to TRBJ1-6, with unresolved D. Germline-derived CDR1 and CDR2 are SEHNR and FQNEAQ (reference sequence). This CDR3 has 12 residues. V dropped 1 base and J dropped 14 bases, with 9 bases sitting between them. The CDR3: CASSLDAGSLHF. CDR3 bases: TGTGCCAGCAGCTTAGATGCAGGCTCCCTCCACTTT. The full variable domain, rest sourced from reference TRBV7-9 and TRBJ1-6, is DTGVSQNPRHKITKRGQNVTFRCDPISEHNRLYWYRQTLGQGPEFLTYFQNEAQLEKSRLLSDRFSAERPKGSFSTLEIQRTEQGDSAMYLCASSLDAGSLHFGNGTRLTVT.

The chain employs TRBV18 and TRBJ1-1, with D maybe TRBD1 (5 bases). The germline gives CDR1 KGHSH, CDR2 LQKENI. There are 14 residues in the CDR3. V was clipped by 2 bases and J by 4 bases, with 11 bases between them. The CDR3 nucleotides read TGTGCCAGCTCACCAGTCGACGGGGGCACTGAAGCTTTCTTT. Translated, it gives CASSPVDGGTEAFF.

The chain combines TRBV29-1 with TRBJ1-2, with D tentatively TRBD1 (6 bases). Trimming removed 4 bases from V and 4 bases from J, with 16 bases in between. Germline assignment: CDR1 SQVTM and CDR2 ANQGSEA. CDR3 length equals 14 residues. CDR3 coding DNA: TGCAGCGTTGGAGGGTTTGTGGGGGCCTATGGCTACACCTTC. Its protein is CSVGGFVGAYGYTF.

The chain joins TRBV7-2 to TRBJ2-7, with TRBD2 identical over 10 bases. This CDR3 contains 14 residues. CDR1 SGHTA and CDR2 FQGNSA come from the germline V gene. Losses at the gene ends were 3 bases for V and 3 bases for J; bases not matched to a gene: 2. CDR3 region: CASSFRTSGYEQYF. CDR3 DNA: TGTGCCAGCAGCTTCCGGACTAGCGGCTACGAGCAGTACTTC.

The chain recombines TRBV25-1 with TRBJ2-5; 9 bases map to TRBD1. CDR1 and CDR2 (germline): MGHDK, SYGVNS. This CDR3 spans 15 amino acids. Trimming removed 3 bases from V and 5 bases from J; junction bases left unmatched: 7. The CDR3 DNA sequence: TGTGCCAGCAGTGATCCGGGACAGGGAGGGGAGACCCAGTACTTC. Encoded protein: CASSDPGQGGETQYF.

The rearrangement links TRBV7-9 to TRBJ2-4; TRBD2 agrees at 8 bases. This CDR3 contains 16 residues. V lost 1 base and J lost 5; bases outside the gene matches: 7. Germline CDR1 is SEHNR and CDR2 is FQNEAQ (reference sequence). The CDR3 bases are TGTGCCAGCAGCTTAGGGGAGGGCGGGGGGCAAAACATTCAGTACTTC. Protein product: CASSLGEGGGQNIQYF.

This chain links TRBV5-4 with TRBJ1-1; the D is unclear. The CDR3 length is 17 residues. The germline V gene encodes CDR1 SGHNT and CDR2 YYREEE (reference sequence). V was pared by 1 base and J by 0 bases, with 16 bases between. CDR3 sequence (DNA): TGTGCCAGCAGCTTGTCCGAGGGCCAGAGTCTGAACACTGAAGCTTTCTTT. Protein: CASSLSEGQSLNTEAFF.

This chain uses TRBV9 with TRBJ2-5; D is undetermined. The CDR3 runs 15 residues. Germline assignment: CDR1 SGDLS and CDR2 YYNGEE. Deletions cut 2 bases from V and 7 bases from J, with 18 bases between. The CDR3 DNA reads TGTGCCAGCAGCGTTTTGGACGACGGCTGGGGGACCCAGTACTTC. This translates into CASSVLDDGWGTQYF. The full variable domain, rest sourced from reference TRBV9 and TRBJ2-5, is DSGVTQTPKHLITATGQRVTLRCSPRSGDLSVYWYQQSLDQGLQFLIQYYNGEERAKGNILERFSAQQFPDLHSELNLSSLELGDSALYFCASSVLDDGWGTQYFGPGTRLLVL.

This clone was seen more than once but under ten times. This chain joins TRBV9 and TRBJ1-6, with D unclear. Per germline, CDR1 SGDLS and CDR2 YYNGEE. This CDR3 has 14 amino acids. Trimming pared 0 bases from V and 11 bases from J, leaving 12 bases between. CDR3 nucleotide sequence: TGTGCCAGCAGCGTAGAGCAGAATACGGCACCCCTCCACTTT. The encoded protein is CASSVEQNTAPLHF.